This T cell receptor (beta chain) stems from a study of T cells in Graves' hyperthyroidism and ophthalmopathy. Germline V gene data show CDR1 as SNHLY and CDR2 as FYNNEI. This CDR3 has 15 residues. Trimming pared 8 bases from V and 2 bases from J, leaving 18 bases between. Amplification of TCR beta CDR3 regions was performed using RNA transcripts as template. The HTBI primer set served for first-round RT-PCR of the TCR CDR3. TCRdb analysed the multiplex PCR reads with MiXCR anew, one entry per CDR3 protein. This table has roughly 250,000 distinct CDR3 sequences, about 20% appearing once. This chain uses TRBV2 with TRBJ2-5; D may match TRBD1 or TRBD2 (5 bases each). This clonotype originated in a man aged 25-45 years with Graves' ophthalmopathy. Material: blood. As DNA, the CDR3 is TGTGCCAGCCTTGGGTTGGGGGTCACACAAGAGACCCAGTACTTC. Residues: CASLGLGVTQETQYF.